The clone carrying this T cell receptor (beta chain) is called medium-sized based on its frequency. These data belong to a study of diagnostic markers for celiac disease. The CDR3 spans 14 residues. The germline gives CDR1 SGHTA, CDR2 FQGNSA. Using the reads, TCRdb records one entry per CDR3 protein without DNA. Its listing shows several thousand distinct CDR3 sequences. Sequencing was performed on either unsorted cells or a sorted T cell fraction (not recorded which). V gene TRBV7-2 combines with J gene TRBJ2-5; the TCRdb D gene call, TRBD2, has no DNA to confirm it. The clonotype was recovered from a human donor. This table probably holds off-target reads from a library built for another chain. The CDR3 protein is CASSLDTTASPQYF.